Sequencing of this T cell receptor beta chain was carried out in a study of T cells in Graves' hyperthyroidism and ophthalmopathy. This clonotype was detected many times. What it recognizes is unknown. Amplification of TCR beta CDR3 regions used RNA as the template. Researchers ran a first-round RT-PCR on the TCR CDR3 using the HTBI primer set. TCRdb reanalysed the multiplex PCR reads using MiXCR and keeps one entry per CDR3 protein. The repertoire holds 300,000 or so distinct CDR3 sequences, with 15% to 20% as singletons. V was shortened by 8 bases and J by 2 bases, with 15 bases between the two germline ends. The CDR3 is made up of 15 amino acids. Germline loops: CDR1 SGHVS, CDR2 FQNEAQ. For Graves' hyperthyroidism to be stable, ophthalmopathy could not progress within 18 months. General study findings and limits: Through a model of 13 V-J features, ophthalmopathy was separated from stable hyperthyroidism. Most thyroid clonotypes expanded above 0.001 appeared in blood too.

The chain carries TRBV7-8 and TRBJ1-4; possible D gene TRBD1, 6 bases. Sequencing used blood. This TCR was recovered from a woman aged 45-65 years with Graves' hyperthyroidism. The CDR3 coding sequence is TGTGCCAGCTCCCTAGAGGGGGGCACTAATGAAAAACTGTTTTTT. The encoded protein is CASSLEGGTNEKLFF.